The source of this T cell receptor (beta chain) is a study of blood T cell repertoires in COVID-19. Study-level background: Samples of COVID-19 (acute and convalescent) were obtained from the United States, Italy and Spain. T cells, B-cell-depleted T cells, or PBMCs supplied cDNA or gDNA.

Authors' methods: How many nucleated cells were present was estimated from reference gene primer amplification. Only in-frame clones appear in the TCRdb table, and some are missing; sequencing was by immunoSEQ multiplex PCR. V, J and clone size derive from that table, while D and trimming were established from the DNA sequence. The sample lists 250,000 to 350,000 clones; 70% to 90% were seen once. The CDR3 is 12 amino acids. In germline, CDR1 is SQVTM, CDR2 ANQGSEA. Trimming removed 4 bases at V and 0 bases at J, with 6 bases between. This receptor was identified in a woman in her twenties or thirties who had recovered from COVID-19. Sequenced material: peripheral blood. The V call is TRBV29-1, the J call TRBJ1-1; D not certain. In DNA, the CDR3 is TGCAGCGTTGTTAGTTTGAACACTGAAGCTTTCTTT. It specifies CSVVSLNTEAFF.